These 23 T cell receptor beta chains were all obtained from the same sample, sequenced in a study of blood T cell repertoires in COVID-19. The method was immunoSEQ multiplex PCR; TCRdb's version includes in-frame clones alone and lacks a portion of them. Among just over 300,000 clones listed, approximately 86% were seen once. Sample: PBMCs or T cells enriched from blood (not recorded which). These receptors came from a young woman who had recovered from COVID-19.

This chain connects TRBV28 to TRBJ2-7; TRBD2 agrees at 8 bases. Trimming removed 8 bases from V and 1 base from J; junction bases left unmatched: 7. The CDR3 runs to 14 residues. Germline V gene lookup returns CDR1 MDHEN and CDR2 SYDVKM. CDR3 region: CASESGSTSYEQYF. The CDR3 DNA reads as TGTGCCAGCGAGAGCGGGAGTACTTCCTACGAGCAGTACTTC.

A word on this clone: Relative to the germline gene, one junction end is altered; a read error may explain this. The gene calls are TRBV12-3 or TRBV12-4 and TRBJ2-7, with D perhaps TRBD1 or TRBD2 (5 bases each). The CDR3 has 13 residues. CDR3 DNA: TGTGCCAGCAGGTTAGAGGGGACCTACGAGCAGTACTTC. It specifies CASRLEGTYEQYF.

V is TRBV6-2 or TRBV6-3 and J is TRBJ2-5, with D tentatively TRBD1 (6 bases). From germline, CDR1 is MNHEY and CDR2 SVGEGT. This CDR3 contains 15 residues. With 6 bases removed from V and 0 bases from J, the gap between germline ends came to 14 bases. The CDR3 bases are TGTGCCAGCAGCCCCGGGACACTTTACCAAGAGACCCAGTACTTC. It is translated as CASSPGTLYQETQYF.

The chain carries TRBV7-7 and TRBJ1-4; 8 positions agree with TRBD1. The CDR3 loop spans 16 amino acids. Germline V CDR1 and CDR2: SSHAT, FNYEAQ (reference sequence). Trimming took 2 bases from V and 4 from J; bases not matched to a gene: 6. CDR3 sequence (DNA): TGTGCCAGCAGCTTAATTGCCGACAGGGGTAATGAAAAACTGTTTTTT. Protein sequence: CASSLIADRGNEKLFF. Based on the CDR3 plus reference TRBV7-7 and TRBJ1-4, the full variable domain is GAGVSQSPRYKVTKRGQDVTLRCDPISSHATLYWYQQALGQGPEFLTYFNYEAQPDKSGLPSDRFSAERPEGSISTLTIQRTEQRDSAMYRCASSLIADRGNEKLFFGSGTQLSVL.

The J gene is TRBJ2-3, the V gene TRBV29-1, with 7 bases matching TRBD1. The V segment lost 6 bases and the J segment 0 bases; nucleotides outside the gene matches: 6. There are 14 residues in the CDR3. The germline V gene has CDR1 SQVTM and CDR2 ANQGSEA. Here the CDR3 reads CSVGQAFSTDTQYF. CDR3 bases: TGCAGCGTAGGACAGGCCTTTAGCACAGATACGCAGTATTTT.

This chain links TRBV5-4 with TRBJ2-1, with TRBD2 matching over 7 bases. V dropped 7 bases and J dropped 5; count of bases not matched to a gene: 18. The CDR3 runs 17 residues. Germline V gene lookup returns CDR1 SGHNT and CDR2 YYREEE (reference sequence). CDR3 coding DNA: TGTGCCAGCTTCCAGAAAATAGGGGAGGGGATAAACAATGAGCAGTTCTTC. Its translation is CASFQKIGEGINNEQFF.

In this sample, this clone turned up once. This rearrangement joins TRBV15 to TRBJ2-3, with D maybe TRBD2 (5 bases). Germline V gene sequence: CDR1 LNHNV, CDR2 YYDKDF (reference sequence). V lost 1 base, J lost 2 bases, and 13 bases lay in between. The CDR3 is 16 residues long. As DNA, the CDR3 is TGTGCCACCAGCAGAGCGGTGGGAGTAAACACAGATACGCAGTATTTT. Translation gives CATSRAVGVNTDTQYF.

This clone was found once. This rearrangement joins TRBV13 to TRBJ2-3; TRBD2 aligns across 9 bases. V gave up 1 base and J gave up 4 bases; unmatched junction bases: 3. The length of the CDR3 is 15 residues. Germline CDR1 PRHDT, CDR2 FYEKMQ (reference sequence). The CDR3 region is CASSLEAGGPDTQYF. CDR3 in DNA: TGTGCCAGCAGCTTAGAGGCGGGAGGGCCAGATACGCAGTATTTT.

V is TRBV5-5 and J is TRBJ1-2; D may be TRBD1 (5 bases). Germline assignment: CDR1 SGHKS and CDR2 YYEKEE (reference sequence). Trimming shortened V by 2 bases and J by 4 bases, and 24 bases separated the two germline ends. The CDR3 is made up of 18 amino acids. Here the CDR3 DNA reads TGTGCCAGCAGCTTTCAGGGACTGATTATGGACGTGGTCTATGGCTACACCTTC. Encoded protein: CASSFQGLIMDVVYGYTF.

This clone came up many times. The chain recombines TRBV4-1 with TRBJ2-1, with 10 bases that match TRBD1. V dropped 0 bases and J dropped 2; count of bases not matched to a gene: 4. CDR1 and CDR2 from the germline V gene are MGHRA and YSYEKL. The CDR3 length is 17 residues. The CDR3 protein is CASSQDPTGGAYNEQFF. Here the CDR3 DNA reads TGCGCCAGCAGCCAAGATCCGACAGGGGGCGCCTACAATGAGCAGTTCTTC.

V usage is TRBV2 and J usage is TRBJ1-1; D uncertain. The CDR3 has 17 residues. Germline lookup yields CDR1 SNHLY and CDR2 FYNNEI. Trimming took off 4 bases at V and 0 bases at J, with 18 bases between the two ends. In nucleotides, the CDR3 is TGTGCCAGCAGTGGACCGTGGAGGAGGGCGATGAACACTGAAGCTTTCTTT. Translation: CASSGPWRRAMNTEAFF.

This rearrangement joins TRBV28 to TRBJ2-5; tentatively, D is TRBD1 (6 bases). Germline-derived CDR1 and CDR2 are MDHEN and SYDVKM. The CDR3 is made up of 13 amino acids. The germline V and J ends were trimmed by 6 bases and 9 bases, with 17 bases remaining between them. The CDR3 region is CASRKTGLGPQYF. The CDR3, as DNA: TGTGCCAGCAGAAAAACAGGGCTCGGGCCCCAGTACTTC.

This sequence joins TRBV20-1 and TRBJ2-3, with 7 positions matching TRBD2. Germline assignment: CDR1 DFQATT and CDR2 SNEGSKA (reference sequence). The CDR3 contains 15 residues. V was pared by 3 bases and J by 2 bases, with 8 bases of the junction left unmatched. For the CDR3, the DNA is TGCAGTGCTAGTGAGGCGGGAGTGATCACAGATACGCAGTATTTT. This codes for CSASEAGVITDTQYF.

The V gene is TRBV6-4, the J gene TRBJ2-1, with 11 bases fitting TRBD2. Germline trimming cut 4 bases from V and 6 bases from J; bases unmatched to any gene: 5. CDR1 is MRHNA and CDR2 is SNTAGT in the germline V gene. The CDR3 totals 15 residues. The CDR3 spells CASSALAGGRNEQFF. CDR3 sequence (DNA): TGTGCCAGCAGTGCCCTAGCGGGAGGTCGCAATGAGCAGTTCTTC.

This clone was seen a few times. The chain recombines TRBV2 with TRBJ2-2, with D perhaps matching TRBD2 (6 bases). V lost 0 bases and J lost 8, with 10 bases in between. The CDR3 consists of 14 residues. The germline gives CDR1 SNHLY, CDR2 FYNNEI. CDR3 bases: TGTGCCAGCAGTGAAGCGCGCGGGATAGGGGAGCTGTTTTTT. Translating gives CASSEARGIGELFF. Full variable domain (rest looked up from reference TRBV2 and TRBJ2-2): EPEVTQTPSHQVTQMGQEVILRCVPISNHLYFYWYRQILGQKVEFLVSFYNNEISEKSEIFDDQFSVERPDGSNFTLKIRSTKLEDSAMYFCASSEARGIGELFFGEGSRLTVL.

This clone was counted only a few times. V usage is TRBV7-9 and J usage is TRBJ1-1; 7 positions match TRBD1. This CDR3 comprises 16 residues. With 4 bases clipped from V and 7 bases from J, the junction kept 15 bases outside the gene matches. Germline V gene data show CDR1 as SEHNR and CDR2 as FQNEAQ (reference sequence). In DNA form, the CDR3 reads TGTGCCAGCAGCTCGCCTACAATGTTGACAGGGATTGAAGCTTTCTTT. Translating it yields CASSSPTMLTGIEAFF.

The CDR3, as DNA: TGTGCCAGCAGCGCAACTAGCGGGATCGGCGAGCAGTACTTC. Its translation: CASSATSGIGEQYF. V gene TRBV5-4 combines with J gene TRBJ2-7; 10 bases fit TRBD2. Germline V lookup: CDR1 SGHNT, CDR2 YYREEE (reference sequence). This CDR3 comprises 14 residues. The ends lost 4 bases at V and 6 bases at J; junction bases unmatched: 7.

This rearrangement joins TRBV5-4 to TRBJ1-1, with D perhaps TRBD1 (5 bases). The germline CDR1 and CDR2 sequences are SGHNT and YYREEE (reference sequence). This CDR3 region has 14 residues. V was trimmed by 6 bases and J by 5 bases, leaving 17 bases between them. The CDR3 bases are TGTGCCAGCACCCCCTATGGGGGAGGGACTGAAGCTTTCTTT. Protein product: CASTPYGGGTEAFF.

This sequence joins TRBV28 and TRBJ1-5; TRBD1 might be the D (6 bases). Germline assignment: CDR1 MDHEN and CDR2 SYDVKM. The CDR3 consists of 14 residues. Trimming stripped 6 bases from V and 9 bases from J, with 18 bases between. Here the CDR3 DNA reads TGTGCCAGCAGCCCGGACAGTGGAGAGAGGCCCCAGCATTTT. This codes for CASSPDSGERPQHF.

There are a few counts of this clone. This chain joins TRBV9 and TRBJ1-1; perhaps TRBD1 as D (6 bases). CDR3 size: 14 residues. Germline assignment: CDR1 SGDLS and CDR2 YYNGEE. V lost 2 bases and J 0 bases, leaving 8 bases between the germline ends. The CDR3 here is CASSVQGMNTEAFF. For the CDR3, the DNA is TGTGCCAGCAGCGTTCAGGGGATGAACACTGAAGCTTTCTTT.

The chain employs TRBV28 and TRBJ2-3, with D possibly being TRBD2 (5 bases). The CDR3 is 14 residues long. The V gene lost 8 bases and the J gene lost 6 bases, with 18 bases spanning the gap. Germline-derived CDR1 and CDR2 are MDHEN and SYDVKM. CDR3 sequence (DNA): TGTGCCAGCTCGGGGAACCAAACACCTGATACGCAGTATTTT. Its protein product is CASSGNQTPDTQYF. Full variable domain (remainder filled in from reference TRBV28 and TRBJ2-3): DVKVTQSSRYLVKRTGEKVFLECVQDMDHENMFWYRQDPGLGLRLIYFSYDVKMKEKGDIPEGYSVSREKKERFSLILESASTNQTSMYLCASSGNQTPDTQYFGPGTRLTVL.

The J gene is TRBJ1-2, the V gene TRBV10-3; 7 bases match TRBD1. Germline-derived CDR1 and CDR2 are ENHRY and SYGVKD. Trimming removed 6 bases from V and 8 bases from J; junction bases left unmatched: 15. CDR3 size: 15 residues. CDR3 nucleotides: TGTGCCATCAGGCGCGAGACAGGGCCCTTATTAGGCTACACCTTC. This sequence encodes CAIRRETGPLLGYTF.

The chain joins TRBV7-2 to TRBJ2-3, with 10 bases aligning to TRBD2. Germline V gives CDR1 SGHTA, CDR2 FQGNSA. CDR3 length: 17 residues. V was pared by 8 bases and J by 0 bases, with 11 bases of the junction left unmatched. The CDR3 reads CASGRKRGGSSTDTQYF. DNA for the CDR3: TGTGCCAGCGGCAGAAAGCGGGGGGGCTCTAGCACAGATACGCAGTATTTT.